Below, one T cell receptor beta chain is given with its context. The antigen is not known. PCR primers comprised 60 Vbeta and 13 Jbeta primers. Generated by immunoSEQ multiplex PCR, the TCRdb table keeps only in-frame clones and is missing some. This table holds 150,000 to 200,000 clones, approximately 78% found once. Regarding donors, all were healthy bone marrow donors. This entry is derived from a study of cytomegalovirus exposure and HLA in healthy donors. Germline V CDR1 and CDR2: MDHEN, SYDVKM. V lost 6 bases to trimming and J lost 6 bases; unmatched junction nucleotides: 11. The length of the CDR3 is 16 residues. Study-level results: Associated with cytomegalovirus, according to the listing, were 150 to 200 TCR beta chains. Only CMV serostatus was available as immune exposure information. A few chains tied to CMV proved CMV antigen-specific in vitro.

The chain carries TRBV28 and TRBJ2-2; TRBD1 matches 9 bases. This clonotype was sampled from a girl aged 2 to 10 in good health and CMV-seropositive. The sequenced material came from PBMCs. CDR3 in DNA: TGTGCCAGCAGGGAGAGAACAGGGGGCGCATCCGGGGAGCTGTTTTTT. It codes for CASRERTGGASGELFF. Filled out from reference TRBV28 and TRBJ2-2, the complete variable domain reads DVKVTQSSRYLVKRTGEKVFLECVQDMDHENMFWYRQDPGLGLRLIYFSYDVKMKEKGDIPEGYSVSREKKERFSLILESASTNQTSMYLCASRERTGGASGELFFGEGSRLTVL.